This T cell receptor (beta chain) was sequenced during a study of T cell repertoires in cytomegalovirus infection. Study background: Carrying CMV and the relevant HLA type showed in public TCR beta signatures.

This CDR3 contains 16 residues. V lost 5 bases to trimming and J lost 7 bases; unmatched junction nucleotides: 11. Germline values: CDR1 LGHNT, CDR2 FRNRAP. TCRdb ran MiXCR on the reads and lists one entry per CDR3 protein. The sample yields a few hundred thousand distinct CDR3 sequences, approximately 13% seen once. There are a few counts of this clonotype. Its cognate antigen is unknown. The study's findings and limits: There were HLA-C-restricted CMV-specific TCR beta clonotypes dominating the ex vivo response. CMV carriers having the relevant HLA were flagged by cumulative public TCR beta family frequency.

Specimen: PBMCs. This chain uses TRBV12-5 with TRBJ2-1; TRBD2 aligns across 10 bases. This TCR came from a human donor in good health (CMV status not recorded). Some clones in this sample may be carry-over from other donors' samples. The CDR3, as DNA: TGTGCTAGTGGTAAAGCGGGGGGGCAATTATTAAATGAGCAGTTCTTC. Translation: CASGKAGGQLLNEQFF.